The 5 T cell receptor beta chains reported below all come from one sample, sequenced in a study of early T cells in non-severe SARS-CoV-2 infection. TCRdb itself ran the 5' RACE reads through MiXCR, one entry per CDR3 protein. The table lists roughly 75,000 distinct CDR3 sequences, about 11% of them singletons. Sequenced: whole blood. The receptors derive from an adult who was a healthcare worker with PCR-confirmed SARS-CoV-2 infection or an uninfected control (not recorded which).

This clonotype was seen many times. The chain is built from TRBV9 and TRBJ2-1, with D tentatively TRBD1 (5 bases). In germline, CDR1 is SGDLS, CDR2 YYNGEE. V dropped 2 bases and J dropped 9 bases, with 15 bases sitting between them. The CDR3 length is 14 residues. The CDR3 coding sequence is TGTGCCAGCAGCGTTATAGGGGCGCGAGGTGAGCAGTTCTTC. Residues: CASSVIGARGEQFF.

The V and J genes are TRBV20-1 and TRBJ2-7; D is ambiguous. The CDR3 spans 13 residues. Germline CDR1 DFQATT, CDR2 SNEGSKA (reference sequence). V was clipped by 0 bases and J by 2 bases, with 8 bases between them. The CDR3 DNA follows: TGCAGTGCTAGAGAGGTTAGCACCTACGAGCAGTACTTC. Translation: CSAREVSTYEQYF.

This clonotype showed up just a few times. The J gene is TRBJ2-3, the V gene TRBV29-1; tentative D call: TRBD1 (5 bases). Trimming left V 0 bases short and J 5 bases short, with 18 bases between. The CDR3 runs to 16 residues. Germline values: CDR1 SQVTM, CDR2 ANQGSEA. This CDR3 reads CSVEDGNEGAGDTQYF. CDR3 coding DNA: TGCAGCGTTGAAGACGGCAATGAAGGGGCTGGAGATACGCAGTATTTT.

This chain joins TRBV25-1 and TRBJ2-7; unclear D gene. V lost 4 bases to trimming and J lost 5 bases, with 15 bases between them. The germline CDR1 and CDR2 sequences are MGHDK and SYGVNS. This CDR3 is 14 amino acids long. Here the CDR3 reads CASSAAVSRNEQYF. The CDR3 DNA follows: TGTGCCAGCAGTGCGGCGGTTTCCCGCAACGAGCAGTACTTC.

V gene TRBV6-4 combines with J gene TRBJ2-3; the D gene is possibly TRBD1 (6 bases). Germline lookup yields CDR1 MRHNA and CDR2 SNTAGT. Trimming removed 6 bases from V and 8 bases from J, with 9 bases in between. CDR3 length: 11 residues. CDR3 nucleotides: TGTGCCAGCAGAGGGGGTGGTACGCAGTATTTT. Its translation: CASRGGGTQYF.